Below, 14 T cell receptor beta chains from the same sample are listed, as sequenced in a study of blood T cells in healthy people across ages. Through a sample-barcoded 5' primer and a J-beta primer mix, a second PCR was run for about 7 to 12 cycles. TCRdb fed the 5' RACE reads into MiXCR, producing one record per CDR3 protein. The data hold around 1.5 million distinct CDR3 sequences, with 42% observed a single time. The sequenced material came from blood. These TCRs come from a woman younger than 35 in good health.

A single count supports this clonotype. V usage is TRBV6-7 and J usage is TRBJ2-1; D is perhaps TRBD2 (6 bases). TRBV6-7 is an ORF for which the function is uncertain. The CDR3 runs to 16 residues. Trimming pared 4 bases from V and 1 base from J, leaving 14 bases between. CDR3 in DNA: TGTGCCAGCAGTTTGATACGGGCGGGGTCCTACAATGAGCAGTTCTTC. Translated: CASSLIRAGSYNEQFF.

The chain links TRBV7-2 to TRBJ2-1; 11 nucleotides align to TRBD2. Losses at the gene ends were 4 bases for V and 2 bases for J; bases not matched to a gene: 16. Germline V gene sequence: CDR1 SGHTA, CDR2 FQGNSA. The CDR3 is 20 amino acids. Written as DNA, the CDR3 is TGTGCCAGCAGCTCTCCGGGTATTGGAGCGACTAGCGGGACCTACAATGAGCAGTTCTTC. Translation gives CASSSPGIGATSGTYNEQFF. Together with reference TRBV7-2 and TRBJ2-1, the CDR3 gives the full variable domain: GAGVSQSPSNKVTEKGKDVELRCDPISGHTALYWYRQSLGQGLEFLIYFQGNSAPDKSGLPSDRFSAERTGGSVSTLTIQRTQQEDSAVYLCASSSPGIGATSGTYNEQFFGPGTRLTVL.

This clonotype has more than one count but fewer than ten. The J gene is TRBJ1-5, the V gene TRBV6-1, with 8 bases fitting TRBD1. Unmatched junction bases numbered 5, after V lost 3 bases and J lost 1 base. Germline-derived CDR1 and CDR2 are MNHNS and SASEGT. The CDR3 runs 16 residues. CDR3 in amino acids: CASSELDRASNQPQHF. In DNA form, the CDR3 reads TGTGCCAGCAGTGAGTTGGACAGGGCGAGCAATCAGCCCCAGCATTTT.

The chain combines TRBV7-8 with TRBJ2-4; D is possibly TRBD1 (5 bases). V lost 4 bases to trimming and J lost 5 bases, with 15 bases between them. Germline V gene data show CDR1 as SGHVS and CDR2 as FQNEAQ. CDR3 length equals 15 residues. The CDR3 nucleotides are TGTGCCAGCAGCTCGACAGCGATTAGGGAAAACATTCAGTACTTC. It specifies CASSSTAIRENIQYF.

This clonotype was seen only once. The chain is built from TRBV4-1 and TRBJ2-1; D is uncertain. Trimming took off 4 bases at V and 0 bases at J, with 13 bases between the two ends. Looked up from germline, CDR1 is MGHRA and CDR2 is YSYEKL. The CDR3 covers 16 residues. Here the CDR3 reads CASSLKARNSYNEQFF. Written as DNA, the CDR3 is TGCGCCAGCAGCCTCAAAGCGCGTAACTCCTACAATGAGCAGTTCTTC.

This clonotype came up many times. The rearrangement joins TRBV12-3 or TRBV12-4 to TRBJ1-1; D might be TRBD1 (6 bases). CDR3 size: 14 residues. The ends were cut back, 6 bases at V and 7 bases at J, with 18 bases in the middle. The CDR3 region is CASSRQGFEGEAFF. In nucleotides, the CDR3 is TGTGCCAGCAGCCGCCAGGGGTTCGAGGGTGAAGCTTTCTTT.

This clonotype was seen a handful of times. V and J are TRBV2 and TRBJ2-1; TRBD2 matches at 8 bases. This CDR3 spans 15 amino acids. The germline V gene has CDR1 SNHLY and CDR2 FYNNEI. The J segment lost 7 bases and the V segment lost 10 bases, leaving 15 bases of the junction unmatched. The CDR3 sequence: CAIHELAGQRNEQFF. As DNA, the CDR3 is TGTGCCATCCACGAGCTAGCGGGCCAGAGGAATGAGCAGTTCTTC.

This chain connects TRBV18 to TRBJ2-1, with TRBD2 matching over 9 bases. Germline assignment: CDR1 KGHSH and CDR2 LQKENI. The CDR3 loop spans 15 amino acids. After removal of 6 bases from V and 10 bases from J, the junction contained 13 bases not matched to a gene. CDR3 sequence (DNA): TGTGCCAGCTCTAGCGGGAGATCCCTTGGCGGGGAGCAGTTCTTC. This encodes CASSSGRSLGGEQFF.

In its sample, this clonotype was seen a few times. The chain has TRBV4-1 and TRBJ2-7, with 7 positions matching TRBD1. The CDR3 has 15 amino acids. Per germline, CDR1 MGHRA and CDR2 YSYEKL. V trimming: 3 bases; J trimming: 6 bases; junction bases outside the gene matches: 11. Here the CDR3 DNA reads TGCGCCAGCAGCCAGGAGGACAGGACGGGTATCGAGCAGTACTTC. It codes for CASSQEDRTGIEQYF.

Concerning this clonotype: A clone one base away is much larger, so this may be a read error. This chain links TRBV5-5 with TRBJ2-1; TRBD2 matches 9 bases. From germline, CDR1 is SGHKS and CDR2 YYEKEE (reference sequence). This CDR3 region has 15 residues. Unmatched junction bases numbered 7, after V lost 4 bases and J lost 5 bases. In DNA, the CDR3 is TGTGCCAGCAGCGTGGGCGGGACTAGCAACAATGAGCAGTTCTTC. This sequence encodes CASSVGGTSNNEQFF.

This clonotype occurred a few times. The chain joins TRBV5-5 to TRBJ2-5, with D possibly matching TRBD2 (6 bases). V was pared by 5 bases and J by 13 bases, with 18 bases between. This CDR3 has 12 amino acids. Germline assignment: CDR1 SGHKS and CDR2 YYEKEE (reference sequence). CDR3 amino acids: CASRSTGTPSYF. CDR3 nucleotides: TGTGCCAGCAGATCCACCGGGACTCCTTCGTACTTC.

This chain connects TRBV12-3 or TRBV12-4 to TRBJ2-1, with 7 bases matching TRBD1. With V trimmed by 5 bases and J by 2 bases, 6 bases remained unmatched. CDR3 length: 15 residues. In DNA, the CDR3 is TGTGCCAGCAGTATTCAGGGGGTGGCCTACAATGAGCAGTTCTTC. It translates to CASSIQGVAYNEQFF.

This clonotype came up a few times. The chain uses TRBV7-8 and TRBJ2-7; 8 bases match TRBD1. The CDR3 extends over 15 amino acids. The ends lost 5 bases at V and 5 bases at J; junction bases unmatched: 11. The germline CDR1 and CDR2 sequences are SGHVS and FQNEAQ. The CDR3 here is CASSNNRGYLNEQYF. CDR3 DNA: TGTGCCAGCAGCAACAACAGGGGGTATCTTAACGAGCAGTACTTC. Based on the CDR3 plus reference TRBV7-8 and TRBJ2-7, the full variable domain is GAGVSQSPRYKVAKRGQDVALRCDPISGHVSLFWYQQALGQGPEFLTYFQNEAQLDKSGLPSDRFFAERPEGSVSTLKIQRTQQEDSAVYLCASSNNRGYLNEQYFGPGTRLTVT.

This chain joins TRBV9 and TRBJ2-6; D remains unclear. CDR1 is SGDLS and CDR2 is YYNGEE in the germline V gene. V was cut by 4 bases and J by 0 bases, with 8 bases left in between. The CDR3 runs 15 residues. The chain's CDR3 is CASSPDTSGANVLTF. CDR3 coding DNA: TGTGCCAGCAGCCCAGACACCTCTGGGGCCAACGTCCTGACTTTC.